Listed here are 5 T cell receptor beta chains from one sample, sequenced in a study of OX40 agonist ivuxolimab in advanced cancers. The assay was immunoSEQ multiplex PCR, and TCRdb's table has in-frame clones only and misses some. The top ten hold roughly an eighth of the sample, which has approximately 20,000 clones, 65% to 70% seen once. The specimen comprised CD4+ or CD8+ T cells sorted from blood, sampled in a trial of the OX40 agonist ivuxolimab. These receptors all stem from an adult with an advanced solid tumor such as melanoma, head and neck, liver or kidney cancer.

J is TRBJ2-7 and V is TRBV28, with D uncertain. Trimming removed 6 bases from V and 3 bases from J, with 9 bases in between. Germline lookup yields CDR1 MDHEN and CDR2 SYDVKM. The CDR3 runs to 12 residues. The CDR3 region is CASREAVYEQYF. The CDR3 bases are TGTGCCAGCAGAGAGGCGGTCTACGAGCAGTACTTC.

The rearrangement uses TRBV28 and TRBJ1-4; D uncertain. The CDR3 runs to 18 residues. Trimming cost V 8 bases and J 0 bases, with 22 bases left between them. Germline V CDR1 and CDR2: MDHEN, SYDVKM. CDR3 DNA: TGTGCCAGCGCCCTTGAGTGGTGGACGGACTCAACTAATGAAAAACTGTTTTTT. Its translation is CASALEWWTDSTNEKLFF.

The chain combines TRBV25-1 with TRBJ2-6; D uncertain. The germline V gene has CDR1 MGHDK and CDR2 SYGVNS. CDR3 length equals 15 residues. Trimming left V 2 bases short and J 4 bases short, with 9 bases between. The CDR3 region has the DNA TGTGCCAGCAGTGAAGGGGTTACCGGGGCCAACGTCCTGACTTTC. It translates to CASSEGVTGANVLTF. Full variable domain (outside the CDR3, taken from reference TRBV25-1 and TRBJ2-6): EADIYQTPRYLVIGTGKKITLECSQTMGHDKMYWYQQDPGMELHLIHYSYGVNSTEKGDLSSESTVSRIRTEHFPLTLESARPSHTSQYLCASSEGVTGANVLTFGAGSRLTVL.

This clone was counted only a few times. The chain is built from TRBV7-8 and TRBJ2-7; TRBD1 matches at 9 bases. This CDR3 has 17 amino acids. Germline-derived CDR1 and CDR2 are SGHVS and FQNEAQ. V was clipped by 1 base and J by 3 bases; unmatched bases: 10. The CDR3 nucleotides read TGTGCCAGCAGCTTAGAAGGGGGACAGGGCATTTTCTACGAGCAGTACTTC. It specifies CASSLEGGQGIFYEQYF.

The chain links TRBV5-6 to TRBJ2-1; 7 bases match TRBD1. Per germline, CDR1 SGHDT and CDR2 YYEEEE. The J segment lost 2 bases and the V segment lost 0 bases, leaving 2 bases of the junction unmatched. This CDR3 has 15 residues. CDR3 residues: CASSLGQGPYNEQFF. CDR3 sequence (DNA): TGTGCCAGCAGCTTGGGACAGGGCCCCTACAATGAGCAGTTCTTC. The variable domain in full, completed from reference TRBV5-6 and TRBJ2-1, reads DAGVTQSPTHLIKTRGQQVTLRCSPKSGHDTVSWYQQALGQGPQFIFQYYEEEERQRGNFPDRFSGHQFPNYSSELNVNALLLGDSALYLCASSLGQGPYNEQFFGPGTRLTVL.